This entry features one T cell receptor beta chain sequence. Its antigen is still unknown. These data belong to a study of cytomegalovirus exposure and HLA in healthy donors. About the research overall: The Caucasian-associated ancestry cluster contained approximately 81% of the approximately 400 genotyped donors. Study-wide results and limits: DRB1 showed the most TCR associations and HLA-C the fewest in a later analysis, as rates varied by HLA locus. Listed as cytomegalovirus-associated were 150 or so TCR beta chains. The productive fraction for most TCR beta V segments was about 90% or about 30% in an earlier analysis.

The study ran its PCR with 60 Vbeta and 13 Jbeta primers. Measured with immunoSEQ multiplex PCR; TCRdb has only the in-frame clones, and not every one. The sample includes 85,000 to 100,000 clones, 79% of them seen just once. The receptor comes from a male donor in good health and CMV-seropositive. The sequenced sample was PBMCs.

In DNA form, the CDR3 reads TGTGCCAGCAGAGGGGACAGCTCCTACGAGCAGTACTTC. Translated: CASRGDSSYEQYF. The gene calls are TRBV2 and TRBJ2-7, with 7 bases lining up with TRBD1. V shed 6 bases, J shed 0 bases, and the junction held 2 bases outside the gene matches. The CDR3 is 13 amino acids. Per germline, CDR1 SNHLY and CDR2 FYNNEI.